Shown below are 17 T cell receptor beta chains from a single sample sequenced in a study of T-cell reconstitution after alpha-beta-depleted transplantation in children. Preparation of the TCRbeta library used unique molecular identifiers. TCRdb reprocessed the PCR reads with MiXCR, giving one entry per CDR3 protein. The profile shows about a million distinct CDR3 sequences, about 29% of them singletons. The sample was PBMCs, mostly from graft donor cells, taken 360 days after TCRalphabeta/CD19-depleted stem cell transplant. These receptors originate from a boy younger than two who had a stem cell transplant for SCID, so the T cells may come from the graft donor.

This clonotype turned up a few times. V is TRBV5-1 and J is TRBJ1-3, with D uncertain. CDR1 and CDR2 from the germline V gene are SGHRS and YFSETQ. V lost 0 bases, J lost 0 bases, and 16 bases lay in between. The CDR3 consists of 18 residues. The CDR3 here is CASSLGGPPGPSGNTIYF. Written as DNA, the CDR3 is TGCGCCAGCAGCTTGGGTGGACCACCAGGCCCCTCTGGAAACACCATATATTTT.

The chain combines TRBV12-3 or TRBV12-4 with TRBJ2-5; a weak D match, TRBD1 (6 bases). The CDR3 is made up of 18 amino acids. The germline V and J ends were trimmed by 5 bases and 3 bases, with 25 bases remaining between them. Here the CDR3 reads CASSVRGQMGHPKETQYF. In DNA, the CDR3 is TGTGCCAGCAGTGTTAGAGGACAAATGGGACACCCTAAAGAGACCCAGTACTTC.

This clonotype appeared many times. The DNA of the CDR3 is TGTGCCAGCAGTTCCCGGGACAGGGTTTTCCCCGAGCAGTACTTC. Protein: CASSSRDRVFPEQYF. The rearrangement links TRBV12-3 or TRBV12-4 to TRBJ2-7; 9 nucleotides align to TRBD1. The CDR3 loop spans 15 amino acids. V shed 4 bases and J 6 bases; nucleotides not matched to a gene: 10.

The chain has TRBV15 and TRBJ1-1; 7 nucleotides match TRBD1. Germline V CDR1 and CDR2: LNHNV, YYDKDF (reference sequence). This CDR3 is built from 13 residues. Trimming at V came to 2 bases and at J to 6 bases, leaving 3 bases not matched to a gene. The CDR3 sequence is CATSRKGAAEAFF. CDR3 nucleotide sequence: TGTGCCACCAGCAGAAAGGGGGCGGCTGAAGCTTTCTTT. Supplemented by reference TRBV15 and TRBJ1-1, the full variable domain reads DAMVIQNPRYQVTQFGKPVTLSCSQTLNHNVMYWYQQKSSQAPKLLFHYYDKDFNNEADTPDNFQSRRPNTSFCFLDIRSPGLGDTAMYLCATSRKGAAEAFFGQGTRLTVV.

This rearrangement joins TRBV15 to TRBJ2-2; D uncertain. The germline V gene has CDR1 LNHNV and CDR2 YYDKDF (reference sequence). The CDR3 contains 14 residues. Trimming took off 3 bases at V and 1 base at J, with 6 bases between the two ends. The CDR3 DNA sequence: TGTGCCACCAGCAGGTGGAAGAACACCGGGGAGCTGTTTTTT. Residues: CATSRWKNTGELFF.

This clonotype turned up a few times. This rearrangement joins TRBV5-1 to TRBJ1-5; no firm D call. In germline, CDR1 is SGHRS, CDR2 YFSETQ. CDR3 length equals 12 residues. Trimming shortened V by 9 bases and J by 0 bases, and 7 bases separated the two germline ends. DNA for the CDR3: TGCGCCAAGAGGGTTAGCAATCAGCCCCAGCATTTT. Translation gives CAKRVSNQPQHF.

CDR3 loop: CASSPSRQGGAFF. CDR3 bases: TGTGCCAGCAGTCCGTCCAGACAGGGGGGAGCTTTCTTT. The rearrangement uses TRBV12-3 or TRBV12-4 and TRBJ1-1, with TRBD1 matching 9 bases. Trimming removed 5 bases from V and 10 bases from J; junction bases left unmatched: 8. The CDR3 spans 13 residues.

The chain couples TRBV19 to TRBJ2-1; D gene uncertain. The V end lost 3 bases, the J end lost 0 bases, and 9 bases lay between the germline ends. The CDR3 runs to 15 residues. CDR1 is LNHDA and CDR2 is SQIVND in the germline V gene (reference sequence). CDR3 amino acids: CASSMQASSYNEQFF. The CDR3 nucleotides are TGTGCCAGTAGTATGCAGGCCAGCTCCTACAATGAGCAGTTCTTC. Full variable domain (outside the CDR3, taken from reference TRBV19 and TRBJ2-1): DGGITQSPKYLFRKEGQNVTLSCEQNLNHDAMYWYRQDPGQGLRLIYYSQIVNDFQKGDIAEGYSVSREKKESFPLTVTSAQKNPTAFYLCASSMQASSYNEQFFGPGTRLTVL.

This clonotype came up a few times. The chain recombines TRBV15 with TRBJ2-1; tentative D call: TRBD1 (7 bases). Trimming shortened V by 0 bases and J by 7 bases, and 16 bases separated the two germline ends. CDR1 LNHNV and CDR2 YYDKDF come from the germline V gene (reference sequence). The CDR3 is 16 residues long. CDR3 bases: TGTGCCACCAGCAGAGATAGGGGGCAGGGGAGGAATGAGCAGTTCTTC. It encodes CATSRDRGQGRNEQFF.

At least ten counts were recorded for this clonotype. The chain uses TRBV4-1 and TRBJ2-7; tentatively, D is TRBD1 (6 bases). Germline V gives CDR1 MGHRA, CDR2 YSYEKL. This CDR3 has 13 residues. V was shortened by 5 bases and J by 5 bases, with 13 bases between the two germline ends. The CDR3, as DNA: TGCGCCAGCAGCTACTTGCAGGGGAACGAGCAGTACTTC. As protein: CASSYLQGNEQYF.

V is TRBV5-1 and J is TRBJ2-7; 9 nucleotides match TRBD2. The germline gives CDR1 SGHRS, CDR2 YFSETQ. The CDR3 is 17 residues long. Trimming took 1 base from V and 3 from J; bases not matched to a gene: 11. The CDR3 here is CASSLFPTSGNHYEQYF. The CDR3 DNA follows: TGCGCCAGCAGCTTGTTCCCGACTAGCGGTAACCACTACGAGCAGTACTTC. Looking up the rest from reference TRBV5-1 and TRBJ2-7 gives the full variable domain: KAGVTQTPRYLIKTRGQQVTLSCSPISGHRSVSWYQQTPGQGLQFLFEYFSETQRNKGNFPGRFSGRQFSNSRSEMNVSTLELGDSALYLCASSLFPTSGNHYEQYFGPGTRLTVT.

This rearrangement joins TRBV3-1 to TRBJ1-1; D is ambiguous. Germline CDR1 and CDR2: LGHDT and YNNKEL (reference sequence). The V end was cut by 1 base, the J end by 2 bases, with 14 bases between. The CDR3 is 16 residues long. CDR3 sequence reads: CASSQGPSGINTEAFF. CDR3 coding DNA: TGTGCCAGCAGCCAAGGACCTTCTGGGATCAACACTGAAGCTTTCTTT. Using reference TRBV3-1 and TRBJ1-1 for the parts outside the CDR3, the full variable domain is DTAVSQTPKYLVTQMGNDKSIKCEQNLGHDTMYWYKQDSKKFLKIMFSYNNKELIINETVPNRFSPKSPDKAHLNLHINSLELGDSAVYFCASSQGPSGINTEAFFGQGTRLTVV.

The chain uses TRBV2 and TRBJ2-1, with D perhaps matching TRBD1 (6 bases). Germline lookup yields CDR1 SNHLY and CDR2 FYNNEI. The CDR3 is made up of 14 amino acids. Trimming took 6 bases from V and 8 from J, leaving 17 bases between them. The CDR3 reads CASRKAQGGHEQFF. The CDR3 DNA sequence: TGTGCCAGCAGAAAGGCACAGGGTGGCCATGAGCAGTTCTTC.

The genes are TRBV12-3 or TRBV12-4 and TRBJ2-1; a possible D gene is TRBD2 (7 bases). The CDR3 spans 16 residues. Trimming cost V 2 bases and J 4 bases, with 15 bases left between them. CDR3 loop: CASSLLGGGEYNEQFF. The CDR3 coding sequence is TGTGCCAGCAGTTTATTAGGCGGGGGCGAATACAATGAGCAGTTCTTC.

The chain links TRBV28 to TRBJ2-7, with D perhaps matching TRBD1 (6 bases). Trimming removed 2 bases at V and 4 bases at J, with 21 bases between. CDR3 length: 17 amino acids. From germline, CDR1 is MDHEN and CDR2 SYDVKM. CDR3 loop: CASSLRTGLANTYEQYF. As DNA, the CDR3 is TGTGCCAGCAGTTTAAGAACAGGGTTGGCAAATACATACGAGCAGTACTTC.

The gene calls are TRBV20-1 and TRBJ1-4; tentative D call: TRBD1 (5 bases). Germline V gene sequence: CDR1 DFQATT, CDR2 SNEGSKA (reference sequence). The CDR3 covers 15 residues. V lost 3 bases and J lost 1, with 12 bases in between. The CDR3 loop is CSARAWGLTNEKLFF. CDR3 bases: TGCAGTGCTAGGGCCTGGGGGTTAACTAATGAAAAACTGTTTTTT.

This clonotype was seen a few times. The rearrangement joins TRBV27 to TRBJ2-4; 9 nucleotides match TRBD2. Germline trimming cut 2 bases from V and 6 bases from J; bases unmatched to any gene: 11. Germline CDR1 MNHEY, CDR2 SMNVEV (reference sequence). This CDR3 comprises 17 residues. The CDR3: CASSLHAGTSSLNIQYF. DNA for the CDR3: TGTGCCAGCAGTTTACACGCCGGGACTAGCAGTTTAAACATTCAGTACTTC.